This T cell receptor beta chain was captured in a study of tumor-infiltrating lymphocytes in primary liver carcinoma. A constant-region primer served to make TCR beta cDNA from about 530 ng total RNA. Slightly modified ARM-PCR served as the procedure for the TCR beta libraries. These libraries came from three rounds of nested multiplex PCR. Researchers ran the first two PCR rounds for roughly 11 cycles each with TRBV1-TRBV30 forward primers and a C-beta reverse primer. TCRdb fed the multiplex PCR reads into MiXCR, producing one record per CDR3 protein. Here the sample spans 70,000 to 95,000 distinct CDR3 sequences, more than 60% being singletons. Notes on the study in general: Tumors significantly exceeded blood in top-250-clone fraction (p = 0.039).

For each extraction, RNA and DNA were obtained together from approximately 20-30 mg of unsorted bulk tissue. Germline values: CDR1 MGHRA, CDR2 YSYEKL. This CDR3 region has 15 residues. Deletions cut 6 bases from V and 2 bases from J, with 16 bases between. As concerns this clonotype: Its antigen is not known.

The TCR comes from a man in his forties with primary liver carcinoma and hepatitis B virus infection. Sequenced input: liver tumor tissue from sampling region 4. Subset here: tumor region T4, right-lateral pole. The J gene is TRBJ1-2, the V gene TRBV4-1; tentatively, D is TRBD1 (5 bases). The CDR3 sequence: CASSQEERGNYGYTF. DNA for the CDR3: TGCGCCAGCAGTCAGGAGGAGAGGGGAAACTATGGCTACACCTTC.